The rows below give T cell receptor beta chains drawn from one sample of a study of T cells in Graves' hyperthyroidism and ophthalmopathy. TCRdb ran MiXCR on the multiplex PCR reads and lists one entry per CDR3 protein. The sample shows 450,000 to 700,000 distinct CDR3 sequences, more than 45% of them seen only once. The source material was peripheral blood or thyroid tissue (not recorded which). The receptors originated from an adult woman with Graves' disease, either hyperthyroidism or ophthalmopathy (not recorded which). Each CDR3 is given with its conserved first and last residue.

CASSVGHTNQPQHF | TRBJ1-5 | TRBV9
CASRPLQGWEGEQYF | TRBJ2-7 | TRBV7-6
CSVGRRLRPGYTF | TRBJ1-2 | TRBV29-1
CASSQERSIASTNNEQFF | TRBJ2-1 | TRBV4-1
CAWSALYGYTF | TRBJ1-2 | TRBV30
CATSLGDAYEQYF | TRBJ2-7 | TRBV24-1
CSVVAGGYQETQYF | TRBJ2-5 | TRBV29-1
CASSLTLGGQDPEKLFF | TRBJ1-4 | TRBV12-3/TRBV12-4
CASSLTPGVETQYF | TRBJ2-5 | TRBV7-2
CASSLVRVRDGYTF | TRBJ1-2 | TRBV7-6
CASSLAGQGGTGELFF | TRBJ2-2 | TRBV5-1
CASSLYGGTRSYEQYF | TRBJ2-7 | TRBV5-6
CASSAETQNSPLHF | TRBJ1-6 | TRBV9
CASRQGLRTEAFF | TRBJ1-1 | TRBV7-9
CASSQSTGQPQHF | TRBJ1-5 | TRBV3-1
CASSFRVLYQETQYF | TRBJ2-5 | TRBV7-6
CASSVEALFGEQYF | TRBJ2-7 | TRBV6-1